Included here is one TCR beta chain sequence, with context. Either two negative PCRs, clearance, or symptom resolution qualified Cohort 3 donors as recovered. This sample was included in a study of blood T cell repertoires in COVID-19. Overall study: Sites across the United States, Italy and Spain contributed samples from acute and convalescent COVID-19. From T cells, B-cell-depleted T cells, or PBMCs came the material, which was cDNA or gDNA.

Sequencing was performed with immunoSEQ multiplex PCR; in TCRdb, only in-frame clones are kept and a portion is missing. This table has fewer than 350,000 clones, around nine tenths appearing once. In germline, CDR1 is LNHDA, CDR2 SQIVND (reference sequence). The CDR3 extends over 16 amino acids. V dropped 3 bases and J dropped 2 bases, with 14 bases sitting between them. This rearrangement joins TRBV19 to TRBJ1-3; D might be TRBD1 (5 bases). The source material was PBMCs or T cells enriched from blood (not recorded which). This receptor was taken from a woman between 40 and 55 years old who had recovered from COVID-19. The CDR3 DNA reads TGTGCCAGTAGTATGGGCCAGGGTCTACCTGGAAACACCATATATTTT. Its protein is CASSMGQGLPGNTIYF. The variable domain in full, with the rest retrieved from reference TRBV19 and TRBJ1-3, is DGGITQSPKYLFRKEGQNVTLSCEQNLNHDAMYWYRQDPGQGLRLIYYSQIVNDFQKGDIAEGYSVSREKKESFPLTVTSAQKNPTAFYLCASSMGQGLPGNTIYFGEGSWLTVV.